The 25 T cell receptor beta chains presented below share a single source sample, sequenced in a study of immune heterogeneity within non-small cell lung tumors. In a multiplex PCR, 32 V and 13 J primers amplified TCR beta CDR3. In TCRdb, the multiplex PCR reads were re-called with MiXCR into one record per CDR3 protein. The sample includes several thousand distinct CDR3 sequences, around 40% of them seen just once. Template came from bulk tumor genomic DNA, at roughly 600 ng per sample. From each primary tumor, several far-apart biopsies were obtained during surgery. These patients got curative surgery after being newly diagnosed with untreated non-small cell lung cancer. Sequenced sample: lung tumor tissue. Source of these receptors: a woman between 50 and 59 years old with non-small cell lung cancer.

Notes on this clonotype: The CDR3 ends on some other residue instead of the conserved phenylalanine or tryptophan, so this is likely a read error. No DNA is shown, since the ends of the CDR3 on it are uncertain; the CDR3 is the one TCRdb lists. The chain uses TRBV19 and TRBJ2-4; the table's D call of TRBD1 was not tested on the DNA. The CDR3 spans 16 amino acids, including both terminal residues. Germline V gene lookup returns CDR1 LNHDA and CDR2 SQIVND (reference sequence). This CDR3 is CASSSTGSTYEQYFGP.

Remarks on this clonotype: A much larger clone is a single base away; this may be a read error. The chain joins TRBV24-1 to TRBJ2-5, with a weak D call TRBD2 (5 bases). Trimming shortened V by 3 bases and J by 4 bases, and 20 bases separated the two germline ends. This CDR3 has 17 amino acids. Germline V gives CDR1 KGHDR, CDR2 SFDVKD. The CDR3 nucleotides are TGTGCCACCAGTGATGCCGGCCCGGGGTCCTCTTTAGAGACCCAGTACTTC. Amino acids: CATSDAGPGSSLETQYF.

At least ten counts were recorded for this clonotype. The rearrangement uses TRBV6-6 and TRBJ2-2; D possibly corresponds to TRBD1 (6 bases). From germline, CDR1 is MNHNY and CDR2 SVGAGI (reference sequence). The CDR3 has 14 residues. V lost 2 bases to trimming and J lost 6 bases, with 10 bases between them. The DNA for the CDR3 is TGTGCCAGCAGTTACCCAGACAGGCCCGGGGAGCTGTTTTTT. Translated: CASSYPDRPGELFF.

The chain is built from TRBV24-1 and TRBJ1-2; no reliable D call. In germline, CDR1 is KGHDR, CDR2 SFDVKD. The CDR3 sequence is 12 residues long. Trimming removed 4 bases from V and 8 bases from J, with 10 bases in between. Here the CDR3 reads CATSDPDLGYTF. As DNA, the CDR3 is TGTGCCACCAGTGACCCGGACCTAGGCTACACCTTC.

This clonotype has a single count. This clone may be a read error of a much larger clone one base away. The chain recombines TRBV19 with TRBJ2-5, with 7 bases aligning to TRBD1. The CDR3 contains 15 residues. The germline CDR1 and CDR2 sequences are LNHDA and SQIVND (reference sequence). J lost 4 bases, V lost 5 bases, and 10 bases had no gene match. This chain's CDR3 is CASSSNRHRGETQYF. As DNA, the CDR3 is TGTGCCAGTAGTTCCAACCGGCACAGGGGAGAGACCCAGTACTTC.

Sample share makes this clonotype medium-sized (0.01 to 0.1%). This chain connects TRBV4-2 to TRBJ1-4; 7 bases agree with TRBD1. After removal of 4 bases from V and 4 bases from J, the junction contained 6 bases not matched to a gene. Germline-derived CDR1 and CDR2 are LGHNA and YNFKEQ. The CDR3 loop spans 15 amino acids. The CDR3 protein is CASSRMGQFNEKLFF. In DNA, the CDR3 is TGTGCCAGCAGCCGGATGGGACAGTTTAATGAAAAACTGTTTTTT.

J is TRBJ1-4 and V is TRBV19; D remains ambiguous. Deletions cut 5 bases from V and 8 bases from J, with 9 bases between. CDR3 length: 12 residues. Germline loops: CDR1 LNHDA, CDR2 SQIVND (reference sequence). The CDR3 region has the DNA TGTGCCAGTAGTGTCTTCGGGGAAAAACTGTTTTTT. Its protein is CASSVFGEKLFF.

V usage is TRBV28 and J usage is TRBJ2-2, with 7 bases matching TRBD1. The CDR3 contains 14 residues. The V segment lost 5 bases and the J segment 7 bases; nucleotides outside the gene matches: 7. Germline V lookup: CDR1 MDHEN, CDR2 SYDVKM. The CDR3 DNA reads TGTGCCAGCAGTGGGGACAGCCGTGTCGGGGAGCTGTTTTTT. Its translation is CASSGDSRVGELFF.

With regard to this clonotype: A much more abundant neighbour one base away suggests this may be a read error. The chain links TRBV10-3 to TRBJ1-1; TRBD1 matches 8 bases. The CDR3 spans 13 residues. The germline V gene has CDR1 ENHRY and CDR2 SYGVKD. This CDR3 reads CAISRGHDTESFF. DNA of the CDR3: TGTGCCATCAGCAGGGGGCACGACACTGAATCTTTCTTT.

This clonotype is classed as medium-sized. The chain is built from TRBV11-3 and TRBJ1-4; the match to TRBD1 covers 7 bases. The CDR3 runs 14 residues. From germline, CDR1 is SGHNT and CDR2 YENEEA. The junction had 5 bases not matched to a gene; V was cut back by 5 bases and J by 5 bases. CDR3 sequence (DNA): TGTGCCAGCAGCCCAGGGGGGTCCAATGAAAAACTGTTTTTT. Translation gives CASSPGGSNEKLFF.

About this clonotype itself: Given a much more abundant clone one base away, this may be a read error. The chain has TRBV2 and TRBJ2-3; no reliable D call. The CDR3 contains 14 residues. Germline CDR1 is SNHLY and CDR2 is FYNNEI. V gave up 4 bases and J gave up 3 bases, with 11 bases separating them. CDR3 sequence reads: CASSGTAWTDTQYF. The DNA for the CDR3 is TGTGCCAGCAGTGGAACGGCGTGGACAGATACGCAGTATTTT.

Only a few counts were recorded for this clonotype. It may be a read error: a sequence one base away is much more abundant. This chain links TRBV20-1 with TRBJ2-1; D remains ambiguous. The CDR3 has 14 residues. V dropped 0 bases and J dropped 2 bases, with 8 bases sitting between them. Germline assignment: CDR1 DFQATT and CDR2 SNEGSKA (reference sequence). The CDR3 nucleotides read TGCAGTGCTAGAGATTTAGGCACCTACAATGAGCAGTTCTTC. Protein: CSARDLGTYNEQFF.

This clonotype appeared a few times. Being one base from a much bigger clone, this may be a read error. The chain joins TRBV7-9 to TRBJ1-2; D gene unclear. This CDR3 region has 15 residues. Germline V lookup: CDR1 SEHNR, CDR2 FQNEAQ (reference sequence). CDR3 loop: CASSIFRTGNYGHTF. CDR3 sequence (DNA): TGTGCCAGCAGCATTTTCAGGACGGGGAACTATGGCCACACCTTC.

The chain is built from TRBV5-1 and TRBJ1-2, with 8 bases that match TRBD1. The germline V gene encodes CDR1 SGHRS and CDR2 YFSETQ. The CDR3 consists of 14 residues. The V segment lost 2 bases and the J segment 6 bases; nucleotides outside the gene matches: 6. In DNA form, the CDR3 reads TGCGCCAGCAGCTTTCAGGGGGCAGCAGATGGCTACACCTTC. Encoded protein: CASSFQGAADGYTF.

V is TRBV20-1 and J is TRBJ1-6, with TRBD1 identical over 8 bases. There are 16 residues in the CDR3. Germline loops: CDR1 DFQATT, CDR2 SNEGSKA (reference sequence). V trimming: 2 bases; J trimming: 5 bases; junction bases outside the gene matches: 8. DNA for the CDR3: TGCAGTGCTAGACCTACCGGGACAGGCCATAATTCACCCCTCCACTTT. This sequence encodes CSARPTGTGHNSPLHF.

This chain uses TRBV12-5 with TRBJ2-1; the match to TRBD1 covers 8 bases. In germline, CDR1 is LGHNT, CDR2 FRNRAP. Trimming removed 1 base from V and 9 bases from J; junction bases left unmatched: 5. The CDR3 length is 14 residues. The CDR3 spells CASGLGLTGGEQFF. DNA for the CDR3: TGTGCTAGTGGTTTGGGACTAACAGGGGGTGAGCAGTTCTTC.

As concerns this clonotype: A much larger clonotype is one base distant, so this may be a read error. Here the CDR3 reads CASSLGAGNIRDTQYF. CDR3 nucleotide sequence: TGTGCCAGCAGCTTAGGAGCGGGGAACATTCGAGATACGCAGTATTTT. The chain couples TRBV7-2 to TRBJ2-3; 7 nucleotides match TRBD2. The CDR3 sequence is 16 residues long. Trimming cost V 1 base and J 5 bases; bases outside gene matches: 9. CDR1 and CDR2 from the germline V gene are SGHTA and FQGNSA.

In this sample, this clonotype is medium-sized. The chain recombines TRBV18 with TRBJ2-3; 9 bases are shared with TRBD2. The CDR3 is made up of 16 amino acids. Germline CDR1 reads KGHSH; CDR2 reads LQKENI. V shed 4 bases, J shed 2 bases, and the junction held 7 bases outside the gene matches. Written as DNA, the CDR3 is TGTGCCAGCTCACTCCCCCCGGGACTAGCCACAGATACGCAGTATTTT. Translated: CASSLPPGLATDTQYF. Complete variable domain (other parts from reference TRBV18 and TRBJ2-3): NAGVMQNPRHLVRRRGQEARLRCSPMKGHSHVYWYRQLPEEGLKFMVYLQKENIIDESGMPKERFSAEFPKEGPSILRIQQVVRGDSAAYFCASSLPPGLATDTQYFGPGTRLTVL.

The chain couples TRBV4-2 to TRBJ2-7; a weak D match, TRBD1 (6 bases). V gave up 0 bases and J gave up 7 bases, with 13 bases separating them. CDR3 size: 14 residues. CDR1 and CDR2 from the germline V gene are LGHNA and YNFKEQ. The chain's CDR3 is CASSQEQGVGEQYF. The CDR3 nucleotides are TGTGCCAGCAGCCAAGAACAGGGAGTCGGAGAGCAGTACTTC.

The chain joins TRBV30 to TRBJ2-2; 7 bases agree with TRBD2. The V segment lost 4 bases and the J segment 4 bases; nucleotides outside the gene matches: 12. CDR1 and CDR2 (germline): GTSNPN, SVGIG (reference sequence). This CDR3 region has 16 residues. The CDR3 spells CAWKRGWGGITGELFF. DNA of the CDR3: TGTGCCTGGAAGAGGGGTTGGGGGGGTATCACCGGGGAGCTGTTTTTT.

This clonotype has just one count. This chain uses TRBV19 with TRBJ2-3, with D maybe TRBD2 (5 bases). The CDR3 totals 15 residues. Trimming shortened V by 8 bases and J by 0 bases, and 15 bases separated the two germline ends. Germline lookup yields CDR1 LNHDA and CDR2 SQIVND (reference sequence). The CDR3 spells CASRPRRESTDTQYF. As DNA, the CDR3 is TGTGCCAGTCGGCCCCGACGGGAAAGCACAGATACGCAGTATTTT. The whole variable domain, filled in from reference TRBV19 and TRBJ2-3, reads DGGITQSPKYLFRKEGQNVTLSCEQNLNHDAMYWYRQDPGQGLRLIYYSQIVNDFQKGDIAEGYSVSREKKESFPLTVTSAQKNPTAFYLCASRPRRESTDTQYFGPGTRLTVL.

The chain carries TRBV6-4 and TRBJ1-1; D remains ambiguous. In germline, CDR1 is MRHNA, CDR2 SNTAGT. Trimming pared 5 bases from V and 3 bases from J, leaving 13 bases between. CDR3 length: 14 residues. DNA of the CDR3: TGTGCCAGCAGTTACCGGGTAGGGCACACTGAAGCTTTCTTT. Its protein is CASSYRVGHTEAFF.

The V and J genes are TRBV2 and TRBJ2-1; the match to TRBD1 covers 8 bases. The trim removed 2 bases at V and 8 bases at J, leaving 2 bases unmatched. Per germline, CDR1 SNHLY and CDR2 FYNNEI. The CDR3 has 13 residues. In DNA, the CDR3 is TGTGCCAGCAGTGAACAGGGGGCATATGAGCAGTTCTTC. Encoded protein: CASSEQGAYEQFF.

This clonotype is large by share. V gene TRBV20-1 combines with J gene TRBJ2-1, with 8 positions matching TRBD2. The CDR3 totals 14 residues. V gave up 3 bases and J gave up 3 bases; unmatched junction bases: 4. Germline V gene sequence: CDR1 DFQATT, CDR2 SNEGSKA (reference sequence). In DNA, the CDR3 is TGCAGTGCTAGGTTAGCGGGGCACTACAATGAGCAGTTCTTC. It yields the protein CSARLAGHYNEQFF.

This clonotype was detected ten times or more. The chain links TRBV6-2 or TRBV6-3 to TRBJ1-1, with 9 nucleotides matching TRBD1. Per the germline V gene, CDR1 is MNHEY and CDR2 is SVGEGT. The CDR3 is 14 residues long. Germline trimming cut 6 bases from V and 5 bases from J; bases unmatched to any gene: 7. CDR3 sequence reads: CASRAGTGKTEAFF. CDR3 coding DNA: TGTGCCAGCAGGGCCGGGACAGGGAAAACTGAAGCTTTCTTT.